These 31 T cell receptor beta chains were sequenced from one sample in a study of T cells after yellow fever vaccination. Each CDR3 protein is one row after TCRdb ran MiXCR on the 5' RACE reads. This repertoire shows 200,000 to 300,000 distinct CDR3 sequences, 13% found once; its top ten account for 0.4% to 0.55%. This material consisted of CD4+ T cells sorted from PBMCs, taken 45 days after the yellow fever booster vaccination. Receptor source: a man between 25 and 39 years old who received the YFV17D yellow fever vaccine.

The J gene is TRBJ2-7, the V gene TRBV23-1; 8 positions agree with TRBD2. TRBV23-1 is flagged as an ORF with uncertain function. This CDR3 region has 15 residues. With 7 bases clipped from V and 0 bases from J, the junction kept 8 bases outside the gene matches. This CDR3 is CASILGGRSSYEQYF. DNA of the CDR3: TGCGCCAGCATCCTTGGCGGGAGGAGCTCCTACGAGCAGTACTTC.

This clonotype occurred a few times. The chain couples TRBV6-1 to TRBJ2-7; D tentatively reads TRBD1 or TRBD2 (5 bases each). V gave up 6 bases and J gave up 2 bases, with 11 bases separating them. CDR3 length: 13 residues. Germline loops: CDR1 MNHNS, CDR2 SASEGT. CDR3 sequence reads: CASSSGRTYEQYF. For the CDR3, the DNA is TGTGCCAGCAGCTCGGGACGGACCTACGAGCAGTACTTC.

This chain connects TRBV6-6 to TRBJ2-5, with TRBD2 as a possible D gene (5 bases). Germline CDR1 and CDR2: MNHNY and SVGAGI (reference sequence). This CDR3 is 13 amino acids long. V gave up 6 bases and J gave up 7 bases, with 15 bases separating them. This CDR3 reads CASSQTDRGTQYF. The CDR3 DNA follows: TGTGCCAGCAGCCAGACCGATCGGGGGACCCAGTACTTC.

This clonotype showed up many times. The chain uses TRBV29-1 and TRBJ2-7; 9 bases align to TRBD1. After removal of 6 bases from V and 4 bases from J, the junction contained 13 bases not matched to a gene. CDR3 length: 15 amino acids. CDR1 is SQVTM and CDR2 is ANQGSEA in the germline V gene. The CDR3 region is CSVLKLRDRAYEQYF. The DNA of the CDR3 is TGCAGCGTGCTCAAACTGCGGGACAGGGCATACGAGCAGTACTTC.

V gene TRBV7-8 combines with J gene TRBJ2-3, with D unclear. V lost 2 bases, J lost 4 bases, and 10 bases lay in between. The germline V gene has CDR1 SGHVS and CDR2 FQNEAQ. This CDR3 contains 14 residues. CDR3 in amino acids: CASSLLAASDTQYF. In nucleotides, the CDR3 is TGTGCCAGCAGCTTATTGGCAGCCTCAGATACGCAGTATTTT.

In its sample, this clonotype was seen a few times. This rearrangement joins TRBV5-6 to TRBJ2-7; the D gene is possibly TRBD1 (6 bases). CDR1 and CDR2 (germline): SGHDT, YYEEEE. The V and J ends lost 4 bases and 5 bases respectively, with 16 bases between them. CDR3 size: 14 residues. CDR3 sequence: CASSVGQNYDEQYF. CDR3 in DNA: TGTGCCAGCAGCGTGGGACAAAACTACGACGAGCAGTACTTC.

This clonotype was seen a handful of times. The V and J genes are TRBV5-1 and TRBJ2-7; 12 positions agree with TRBD1. There are 15 residues in the CDR3. Unmatched junction bases numbered 9, after V lost 4 bases and J lost 7 bases. Germline loops: CDR1 SGHRS, CDR2 YFSETQ. CDR3 DNA sequence: TGCGCCAGCAGCCGTCCGGGACAGGGGGCGGAAGAGCAGTACTTC. It translates to CASSRPGQGAEEQYF.

This clonotype was counted between two and nine times. The V and J genes are TRBV7-2 and TRBJ2-5; 8 positions match TRBD1. In germline, CDR1 is SGHTA, CDR2 FQGNSA. This CDR3 is built from 16 residues. With V trimmed by 5 bases and J by 5 bases, 13 bases remained unmatched. The CDR3: CASSQGAVAVAETQYF. In DNA, the CDR3 is TGTGCCAGCAGCCAGGGGGCGGTAGCGGTCGCGGAGACCCAGTACTTC.

In its sample, this clonotype was seen many times. The J gene is TRBJ2-3, the V gene TRBV5-6; no reliable D call. The CDR3 has 13 residues. Germline CDR1 reads SGHDT; CDR2 reads YYEEEE. Trimming pared 0 bases from V and 1 base from J, leaving 3 bases between. CDR3 sequence reads: CASSLDRTDTQYF. Written as DNA, the CDR3 is TGTGCCAGCAGCTTGGATCGCACAGATACGCAGTATTTT.

The chain carries TRBV20-1 and TRBJ2-1; D possibly uses TRBD1 or TRBD2 (5 bases each). The V end lost 4 bases, the J end lost 4 bases, and 23 bases lay between the germline ends. Germline CDR1 reads DFQATT; CDR2 reads SNEGSKA (reference sequence). CDR3 size: 17 residues. The CDR3 region is CSAINPFGGEGYNEQFF. CDR3 bases: TGCAGTGCTATCAACCCTTTTGGGGGAGAGGGGTACAATGAGCAGTTCTTC.

The table lists this clonotype with many counts. The chain has TRBV10-3 and TRBJ1-1; tentative D call: TRBD1 (5 bases). V was clipped by 6 bases and J by 1 base, with 12 bases between them. The germline gives CDR1 ENHRY, CDR2 SYGVKD. The CDR3 consists of 14 residues. The CDR3 loop is CAIRGAKENTEAFF. In nucleotides, the CDR3 is TGTGCCATCAGAGGGGCCAAGGAGAACACTGAAGCTTTCTTT.

Written as DNA, the CDR3 is TGCAGCGTTGAGAAGGCCCGTCGCGGGGAGCTGTTTTTT. It specifies CSVEKARRGELFF. The chain joins TRBV29-1 to TRBJ2-2; no firm D call. This CDR3 has 13 amino acids. The V end lost 3 bases, the J end lost 7 bases, and 12 bases lay between the germline ends. Germline V lookup: CDR1 SQVTM, CDR2 ANQGSEA.

The V and J genes are TRBV15 and TRBJ1-2; D is perhaps TRBD1 (6 bases). V shed 1 base and J shed 6 bases, with 15 bases lying between them. Germline-derived CDR1 and CDR2 are LNHNV and YYDKDF (reference sequence). CDR3 size: 15 residues. This CDR3 is CATSRGDPGVDGYTF. In DNA form, the CDR3 reads TGTGCCACCAGCAGAGGGGACCCAGGGGTGGATGGCTACACCTTC.

The sample holds many counts of this clonotype. This sequence joins TRBV29-1 and TRBJ1-1; tentatively, D is TRBD1 (5 bases). The V end was cut by 7 bases, the J end by 1 base, with 7 bases between. The CDR3 extends over 11 amino acids. Germline loops: CDR1 SQVTM, CDR2 ANQGSEA. Here the CDR3 DNA reads TGCAGCGGGGGGGAGAACACTGAAGCTTTCTTT. Its protein product is CSGGENTEAFF.

This clonotype has a handful of counts. V usage is TRBV9 and J usage is TRBJ2-3, with D maybe TRBD2 (5 bases). The CDR3 consists of 16 residues. V was trimmed by 0 bases and J by 0 bases, leaving 11 bases between them. Germline V gene lookup returns CDR1 SGDLS and CDR2 YYNGEE. CDR3 sequence reads: CASSVDEGISTDTQYF. CDR3 DNA sequence: TGTGCCAGCAGCGTAGACGAGGGAATAAGCACAGATACGCAGTATTTT.

There are a few counts of this clonotype. This chain uses TRBV5-5 with TRBJ1-4; D not resolved. Trimming pared 1 base from V and 3 bases from J, leaving 10 bases between. CDR1 and CDR2 (germline): SGHKS, YYEKEE (reference sequence). The CDR3 consists of 15 residues. CDR3 in DNA: TGTGCCAGCAGCTTGAGCCGGTCCCCTAATGAAAAACTGTTTTTT. It codes for CASSLSRSPNEKLFF. Complete variable domain (other parts from reference TRBV5-5 and TRBJ1-4): DAGVTQSPTHLIKTRGQQVTLRCSPISGHKSVSWYQQVLGQGPQFIFQYYEKEERGRGNFPDRFSARQFPNYSSELNVNALLLGDSALYLCASSLSRSPNEKLFFGSGTQLSVL.

The chain joins TRBV12-3 or TRBV12-4 to TRBJ2-5; 8 positions agree with TRBD2. The CDR3 runs to 15 residues. V shed 2 bases and J 2 bases; nucleotides not matched to a gene: 4. CDR3 protein: CASSLLAGIQETQYF. For the CDR3, the DNA is TGTGCCAGCAGTTTATTAGCGGGAATACAAGAGACCCAGTACTTC.

This clonotype turned up a few times. The chain has TRBV7-9 and TRBJ2-1; 7 bases map to TRBD2. V was clipped by 3 bases and J by 6 bases; unmatched bases: 2. The CDR3 sequence is 13 residues long. Germline V gene sequence: CDR1 SEHNR, CDR2 FQNEAQ (reference sequence). The CDR3: CASSLGLSNEQFF. The CDR3 coding sequence is TGTGCCAGCAGCTTGGGACTAAGCAATGAGCAGTTCTTC.

On this clonotype: A junction boundary mismatches the germline segment, possibly from a read error. The genes are TRBV9 and TRBJ2-5; 8 nucleotides match TRBD1. Germline lookup yields CDR1 SGDLS and CDR2 YYNGEE. The CDR3 extends over 16 amino acids. As DNA, the CDR3 is TGTGCCAGCAGCGTAGCAGGACAGGGCGTTCCGGAGACCAAGTACTTC. Translated: CASSVAGQGVPETKYF.

The CDR3 DNA reads as TGTGCCAGCAGCTTATACGCCGGTAGCTCCTACGAGCAGTACTTC. Translating gives CASSLYAGSSYEQYF. The chain is built from TRBV11-2 and TRBJ2-7; the D is unclear. Germline assignment: CDR1 SGHAT and CDR2 FQNNGV. V lost 2 bases to trimming and J lost 0 bases, with 11 bases between them. This CDR3 contains 15 residues.

In this sample, this clonotype turned up a few times. The gene calls are TRBV5-1 and TRBJ2-1; the match to TRBD2 covers 11 bases. Germline CDR1 reads SGHRS; CDR2 reads YFSETQ. With V trimmed by 0 bases and J by 1 base, 9 bases remained unmatched. CDR3 size: 19 residues. CDR3 DNA sequence: TGCGCCAGCAGCTTGGGGGAACCTCTAGCGGGAGGTTCCTACAATGAGCAGTTCTTC. It translates to CASSLGEPLAGGSYNEQFF. The whole variable domain, filled in from reference TRBV5-1 and TRBJ2-1, reads KAGVTQTPRYLIKTRGQQVTLSCSPISGHRSVSWYQQTPGQGLQFLFEYFSETQRNKGNFPGRFSGRQFSNSRSEMNVSTLELGDSALYLCASSLGEPLAGGSYNEQFFGPGTRLTVL.

V and J are TRBV4-3 and TRBJ2-2, with D possibly called TRBD1 or TRBD2 (7 bases each). V was cut by 0 bases and J by 4 bases, with 12 bases left in between. Germline lookup yields CDR1 LGHNA and CDR2 YSLEER. CDR3 length: 16 residues. CDR3 protein: CASSQEGGTVTGELFF. The CDR3 coding sequence is TGCGCCAGCAGCCAAGAGGGGGGGACAGTCACCGGGGAGCTGTTTTTT.

This chain joins TRBV11-2 and TRBJ2-7, with 11 bases fitting TRBD2. Per germline, CDR1 SGHAT and CDR2 FQNNGV. CDR3 size: 16 residues. Trimming at V came to 5 bases and at J to 5 bases, leaving 11 bases not matched to a gene. As DNA, the CDR3 is TGTGCCAGCAGCCCAGATCGGGGACTAGCGGTTCACGAGCAGTACTTC. This sequence encodes CASSPDRGLAVHEQYF.

There are a few counts of this clonotype. This rearrangement joins TRBV20-1 to TRBJ2-1, with D perhaps matching TRBD1 or TRBD2 (6 bases each). V was clipped by 6 bases and J by 0 bases, with 12 bases between them. The CDR3 extends over 14 amino acids. The germline V gene has CDR1 DFQATT and CDR2 SNEGSKA (reference sequence). CDR3 sequence (DNA): TGCAGTGCGCTGAGGGGGGACTCCTACAATGAGCAGTTCTTC. Encoded protein: CSALRGDSYNEQFF.

This clonotype was counted between two and nine times. This chain's CDR3 is CASSNNGAKNIQYF. In DNA form, the CDR3 reads TGCGCCAGCAGTAACAATGGGGCCAAAAACATTCAGTACTTC. The chain carries TRBV5-1 and TRBJ2-4; no firm D call. The V gene lost 5 bases and the J gene lost 1 base, with 10 bases spanning the gap. The germline CDR1 and CDR2 sequences are SGHRS and YFSETQ. The CDR3 loop spans 14 amino acids.

This sequence joins TRBV9 and TRBJ2-7; 10 bases are a match to TRBD1. V lost 0 bases, J lost 3 bases, and 6 bases stayed unmatched. The CDR3 loop spans 16 amino acids. CDR1 and CDR2 (germline): SGDLS, YYNGEE. CDR3 protein: CASSVDGDRGLYEQYF. The CDR3 nucleotides read TGTGCCAGCAGCGTAGATGGGGACAGGGGACTCTACGAGCAGTACTTC.

The rearrangement uses TRBV6-2 or TRBV6-3 and TRBJ1-1; tentative D call: TRBD1 (5 bases). The germline V gene has CDR1 MNHEY and CDR2 SVGEGT. CDR3 size: 11 residues. V lost 2 bases, J lost 11 bases, and 9 bases lay in between. CDR3 sequence reads: CASSYPGTAFF. The CDR3 bases are TGTGCCAGCAGTTACCCGGGGACGGCTTTCTTT.

There are many counts of this clonotype. The rearrangement links TRBV25-1 to TRBJ2-7; weak D call: TRBD2 (6 bases). Germline V CDR1 and CDR2: MGHDK, SYGVNS. CDR3 size: 15 residues. Trimming removed 3 bases from V and 9 bases from J, with 21 bases in between. The CDR3 DNA is TGTGCCAGCAGTGATGCGGGGACGCCTATCGTGAGGCAGTACTTC. It yields the protein CASSDAGTPIVRQYF.

In its sample, this clonotype was seen many times. The chain uses TRBV20-1 and TRBJ2-2; D gene unclear. The V and J ends lost 0 bases and 4 bases respectively, with 6 bases between them. The germline V gene has CDR1 DFQATT and CDR2 SNEGSKA (reference sequence). The CDR3 runs to 13 residues. Written as DNA, the CDR3 is TGCAGTGCTAGAGAGACACTCACCGGGGAGCTGTTTTTT. This sequence encodes CSARETLTGELFF.

The gene calls are TRBV7-2 and TRBJ2-7; D is ambiguous. Germline lookup yields CDR1 SGHTA and CDR2 FQGNSA. V gave up 1 base and J gave up 3 bases, with 4 bases separating them. The CDR3 length is 12 residues. This CDR3 reads CASSLEDYEQYF. Written as DNA, the CDR3 is TGTGCCAGCAGCTTAGAGGACTACGAGCAGTACTTC.

The V and J genes are TRBV3-1 and TRBJ2-2, with D hard to call. Germline V gives CDR1 LGHDT, CDR2 YNNKEL (reference sequence). This CDR3 is 17 amino acids long. V was trimmed by 5 bases and J by 5 bases, leaving 21 bases between them. The CDR3 loop reads CASSSQSASLGTGELFF. As DNA, the CDR3 is TGTGCCAGCAGCTCTCAAAGTGCTTCTTTGGGGACCGGGGAGCTGTTTTTT. The full variable domain, in which reference TRBV3-1 and TRBJ2-2 provide the parts outside the CDR3, is DTAVSQTPKYLVTQMGNDKSIKCEQNLGHDTMYWYKQDSKKFLKIMFSYNNKELIINETVPNRFSPKSPDKAHLNLHINSLELGDSAVYFCASSSQSASLGTGELFFGEGSRLTVL.